The 9 T cell receptor beta chains below were found in one sample sequenced in a study of PD-L1 blockade in urothelial cancer. Sequencing used immunoSEQ multiplex PCR; TCRdb keeps in-frame clones, though not all of them. The sample consists of 35,000 to 45,000 clones, around 84% of them appearing once. The source material was PBMCs, sampled around atezolizumab (anti-PD-L1) treatment. These receptors originate from a man aged 65 to 85 with urothelial cancer.

Judged by abundance, this clone is medium-sized. The genes are TRBV6-6 and TRBJ2-7; 8 bases line up with TRBD2. CDR1 is MNHNY, CDR2 SVGAGI, per germline (reference sequence). J gave up 5 bases and V 5 bases, and 5 bases lay outside the gene matches. The CDR3 loop spans 13 amino acids. This chain's CDR3 is CASSMSGSNEQYF. The CDR3 nucleotides read TGTGCCAGCAGTATGAGCGGGAGCAACGAGCAGTACTTC.

The chain recombines TRBV7-8 with TRBJ2-6, with D unresolved. The CDR3 sequence is 15 residues long. Germline assignment: CDR1 SGHVS and CDR2 FQNEAQ. V shed 4 bases and J shed 1 base, with 8 bases lying between them. CDR3 in DNA: TGTGCCAGCAGCTCTGAGCGATCTGGGGCCAACGTCCTGACTTTC. It is translated as CASSSERSGANVLTF.

The chain joins TRBV28 to TRBJ2-1; 7 positions agree with TRBD1. Trimming cost V 2 bases and J 8 bases; bases outside gene matches: 6. The CDR3 extends over 14 amino acids. Germline assignment: CDR1 MDHEN and CDR2 SYDVKM. CDR3 bases: TGTGCCAGCAGTTTAGGGTTAGGGGGCGATGAGCAGTTCTTC. Protein sequence: CASSLGLGGDEQFF.

The J gene is TRBJ2-2, the V gene TRBV9, with TRBD2 matching 7 bases. Trimming cost V 0 bases and J 6 bases; bases outside gene matches: 8. This CDR3 contains 16 residues. Germline V gene sequence: CDR1 SGDLS, CDR2 YYNGEE. In nucleotides, the CDR3 is TGTGCCAGCAGCGTAGATGGACTAGATACACCCGGGGAGCTGTTTTTT. Protein sequence: CASSVDGLDTPGELFF. Using reference TRBV9 and TRBJ2-2 for the parts outside the CDR3, the full variable domain is DSGVTQTPKHLITATGQRVTLRCSPRSGDLSVYWYQQSLDQGLQFLIQYYNGEERAKGNILERFSAQQFPDLHSELNLSSLELGDSALYFCASSVDGLDTPGELFFGEGSRLTVL.

This chain uses TRBV6-1 with TRBJ2-2; D is possibly TRBD1 (5 bases). V was clipped by 4 bases and J by 4 bases, with 13 bases between them. The CDR3 has 15 residues. Germline V gene sequence: CDR1 MNHNS, CDR2 SASEGT. The CDR3 sequence is CASSALGVGTGELFF. The CDR3 nucleotides are TGTGCCAGCAGTGCCCTAGGGGTCGGCACCGGGGAGCTGTTTTTT.

J is TRBJ2-1 and V is TRBV7-9, with 14 positions matching TRBD2. J was trimmed by 8 bases and V by 4 bases; bases with no gene match: 7. The CDR3 totals 16 residues. Germline-derived CDR1 and CDR2 are SEHNR and FQNEAQ (reference sequence). The CDR3 region is CASSSPGTSGSHEQFF. The CDR3 bases are TGTGCCAGCAGCTCCCCCGGGACTAGCGGGAGCCATGAGCAGTTCTTC. Supplemented by reference TRBV7-9 and TRBJ2-1, the full variable domain reads DTGVSQNPRHKITKRGQNVTFRCDPISEHNRLYWYRQTLGQGPEFLTYFQNEAQLEKSRLLSDRFSAERPKGSFSTLEIQRTEQGDSAMYLCASSSPGTSGSHEQFFGPGTRLTVL.

The chain uses TRBV19 and TRBJ2-3, with TRBD1 matching 8 bases. Unmatched junction bases numbered 11, after V lost 5 bases and J lost 4 bases. The CDR3 sequence is 16 residues long. Germline-derived CDR1 and CDR2 are LNHDA and SQIVND (reference sequence). The CDR3 protein is CASSAQGRGQPDTQYF. CDR3 sequence (DNA): TGTGCCAGTAGTGCCCAGGGCAGGGGGCAACCAGATACGCAGTATTTT.

The gene calls are TRBV27 and TRBJ2-7; 10 bases align to TRBD2. This CDR3 region has 15 residues. With 6 bases clipped from V and 3 bases from J, the junction kept 8 bases outside the gene matches. The germline V gene has CDR1 MNHEY and CDR2 SMNVEV (reference sequence). The DNA of the CDR3 is TGTGCCAGCAGCGCTAGCGGGAGTCTCTTCTACGAGCAGTACTTC. Translated: CASSASGSLFYEQYF.

CDR3 nucleotide sequence: TGTGCCAGCAGCTTAGTAACAGGCTATGGCTACACCTTC. Amino acids: CASSLVTGYGYTF. This chain joins TRBV7-2 and TRBJ1-2; D is possibly TRBD1 (5 bases). Germline CDR1 and CDR2: SGHTA and FQGNSA. The V gene lost 1 base and the J gene lost 4 bases, with 7 bases spanning the gap. The CDR3 has 13 residues.